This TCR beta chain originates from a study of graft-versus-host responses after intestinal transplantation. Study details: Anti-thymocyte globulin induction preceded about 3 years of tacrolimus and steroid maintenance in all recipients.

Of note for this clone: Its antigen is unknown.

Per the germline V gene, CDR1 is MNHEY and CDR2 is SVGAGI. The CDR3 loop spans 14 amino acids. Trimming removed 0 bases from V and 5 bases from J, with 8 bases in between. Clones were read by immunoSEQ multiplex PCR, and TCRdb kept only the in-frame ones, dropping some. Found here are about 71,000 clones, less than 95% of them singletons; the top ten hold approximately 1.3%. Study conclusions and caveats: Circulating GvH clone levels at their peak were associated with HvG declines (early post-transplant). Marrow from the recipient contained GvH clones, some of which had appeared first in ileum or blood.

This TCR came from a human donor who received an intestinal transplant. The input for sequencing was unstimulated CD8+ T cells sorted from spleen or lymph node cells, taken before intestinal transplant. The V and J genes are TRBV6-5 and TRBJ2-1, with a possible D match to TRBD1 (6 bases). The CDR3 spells CASSYSGAHNEQFF. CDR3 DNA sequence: TGTGCCAGCAGTTACTCGGGGGCCCACAATGAGCAGTTCTTC.